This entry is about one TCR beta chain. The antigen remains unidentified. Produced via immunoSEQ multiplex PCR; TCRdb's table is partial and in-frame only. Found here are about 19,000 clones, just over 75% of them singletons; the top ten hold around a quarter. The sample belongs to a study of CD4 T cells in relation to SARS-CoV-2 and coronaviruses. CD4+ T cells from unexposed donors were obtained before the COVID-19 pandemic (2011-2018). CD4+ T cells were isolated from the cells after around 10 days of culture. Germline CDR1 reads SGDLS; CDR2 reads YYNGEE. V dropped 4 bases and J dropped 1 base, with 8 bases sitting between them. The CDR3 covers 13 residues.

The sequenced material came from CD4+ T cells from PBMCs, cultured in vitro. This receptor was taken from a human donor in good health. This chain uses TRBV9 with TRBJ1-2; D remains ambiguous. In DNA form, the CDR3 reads TGTGCCAGCAGCCTAGAAGTTAACTATGGCTACACCTTC. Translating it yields CASSLEVNYGYTF. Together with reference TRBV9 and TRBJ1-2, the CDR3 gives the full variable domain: DSGVTQTPKHLITATGQRVTLRCSPRSGDLSVYWYQQSLDQGLQFLIQYYNGEERAKGNILERFSAQQFPDLHSELNLSSLELGDSALYFCASSLEVNYGYTFGSGTRLTVV.